This T cell receptor beta chain was profiled in a study of radiotherapy plus CTLA-4 blockade in lung cancer. On this clone: Its antigen is unknown.

Profiled with immunoSEQ multiplex PCR; TCRdb holds only in-frame clones, not every one. The data show tens of thousands of clones, with roughly 60% seen just once and roughly 20% held by the top ten. Study-level points and caveats: Interferon-beta, together with early blood T cell clone dynamics, reportedly best predicted response.

The TCR comes from a human donor with non-small cell lung cancer who had a partial response to radiotherapy plus ipilimumab. Sequencing used peripheral blood, obtained from a patient treated with radiotherapy plus ipilimumab.

CDR3 sequence reads: CASSLGRGLAGHTGELFF. The CDR3 DNA reads as TGTGCCAGCAGCTTAGGGCGCGGACTAGCGGGGCACACCGGGGAGCTGTTTTTT. The rearrangement uses TRBV7-2 and TRBJ2-2, with 12 bases identical to TRBD2. Trimming removed 1 base from V and 3 bases from J; junction bases left unmatched: 6. This CDR3 contains 18 residues. Germline CDR1 is SGHTA and CDR2 is FQGNSA.